These T cell receptor beta chains were read from a single sample in a study of T-cell reconstitution after alpha-beta-depleted transplantation in children. TCRdb analysed the PCR reads with MiXCR anew, one entry per CDR3 protein. In the table there are fewer than 550,000 distinct CDR3 sequences, about a sixth of which are singletons. Material: PBMCs, mostly from graft donor cells, obtained 360 days after TCRalphabeta/CD19-depleted stem cell transplant. Source of these receptors: a boy younger than two who had a stem cell transplant for Wiskott-Aldrich syndrome, so the T cells may come from the graft donor. CDR3s include the opening cysteine and the closing phenylalanine or tryptophan. D genes are given only for firm matches. Some rows mark clone size as missing; the rest say once, few, many or name a class of expanded clone.

D gene: .
J gene: TRBJ2-1
clone size: .
V gene: TRBV5-1
CDR3 DNA: TGCGCCAGCAGGGGGGTCAATAATGAGCAGTTCTTC
CDR3 protein: CASRGVNNEQFF

D gene: TRBD1
J gene: TRBJ2-7
clone size: many
V gene: TRBV6-5
CDR3 DNA: TGTGCCAGCACGGCAGGGGGCATGAACGAGCAGTACTTC
CDR3 protein: CASTAGGMNEQYF

D gene: TRBD2
J gene: TRBJ2-7
clone size: .
V gene: TRBV7-9
CDR3 DNA: TGTGCCAGCAGCTTTCCCTCGGGCGGGAGACGTCCCTACGAGCAGTACTTC
CDR3 protein: CASSFPSGGRRPYEQYF

D gene: TRBD2
J gene: TRBJ2-7
clone size: few
V gene: TRBV5-1
CDR3 DNA: TGCGCCAGCAGCTTGAAAGCTAGCGGGAGTGGCCTAGGGAAGTCCTACGAGCAGTACTTC
CDR3 protein: CASSLKASGSGLGKSYEQYF

D gene: .
J gene: TRBJ2-1
clone size: .
V gene: TRBV12-3/TRBV12-4
CDR3 DNA: TGTGCCAGCTCAGATTCGAATGAGCAGTTCTTC
CDR3 protein: CASSDSNEQFF

D gene: .
J gene: TRBJ2-5
clone size: few
V gene: TRBV11-1
CDR3 DNA: TGTGCCAGCAGCTCCCCGCGGGGACGGGGAGAAGAGACCCAGTACTTC
CDR3 protein: CASSSPRGRGEETQYF

D gene: .
J gene: TRBJ1-5
clone size: .
V gene: TRBV2
CDR3 DNA: TGTGCCAGCTCGACTCGGTGGCCAAATCAGCCCCAGCATTTT
CDR3 protein: CASSTRWPNQPQHF

D gene: TRBD1
J gene: TRBJ1-1
clone size: few
V gene: TRBV5-1
CDR3 DNA: TGCGCCAGCAGCTCTGCCTCCGGGACAGGGTCGGGGCTCAACACTGAAGCTTTCTTT
CDR3 protein: CASSSASGTGSGLNTEAFF

D gene: .
J gene: TRBJ1-1
clone size: .
V gene: TRBV5-1
CDR3 DNA: TGCGCCAGCAGCTGGATTAGAGAGACCGGGACCGAAGAAGCTTTCTTT
CDR3 protein: CASSWIRETGTEEAFF

D gene: .
J gene: TRBJ2-5
clone size: .
V gene: TRBV7-2
CDR3 DNA: TGTGCCAGCAGCTTAGCTCGCTTCGGTGTAGGACAAGAGACCCAGTACTTC
CDR3 protein: CASSLARFGVGQETQYF

D gene: .
J gene: TRBJ1-3
clone size: .
V gene: TRBV2
CDR3 DNA: TGTGCCAGCTCGAGACAGGTGGCTGGAAACACCATATATTTT
CDR3 protein: CASSRQVAGNTIYF

D gene: .
J gene: TRBJ2-7
clone size: .
V gene: TRBV5-1
CDR3 DNA: TGCGCCAGCAGAGGAGTTGCCCCAACCAACGAGCAGTACTTC
CDR3 protein: CASRGVAPTNEQYF

D gene: .
J gene: TRBJ2-4
clone size: many
V gene: TRBV24-1
CDR3 DNA: TGTGCCACAACAATTTACGCCAAAAACATTCAGTACTTC
CDR3 protein: CATTIYAKNIQYF

D gene: .
J gene: TRBJ2-3
clone size: .
V gene: TRBV13
CDR3 DNA: TGTGCCAGCAGCTTGGAGCCTTGGGATACGCAGTATTTT
CDR3 protein: CASSLEPWDTQYF

D gene: TRBD1
J gene: TRBJ2-1
clone size: .
V gene: TRBV4-1
CDR3 DNA: TGCGCCAGCAGCCAAGCTTTCATAGGGGGCAAGAGTAATGAGCAGTTCTTC
CDR3 protein: CASSQAFIGGKSNEQFF

D gene: .
J gene: TRBJ2-7
clone size: few
V gene: TRBV20-1
CDR3 DNA: TGCAGTGCTAGAGACGGCAGTACCGAGCAGTACTTC
CDR3 protein: CSARDGSTEQYF

D gene: .
J gene: TRBJ1-1
clone size: .
V gene: TRBV29-1
CDR3 DNA: TGCAGCGTCCCCAGGTCGAACACTGAAGCTTTCTTT
CDR3 protein: CSVPRSNTEAFF

D gene: .
J gene: TRBJ2-7
clone size: few
V gene: TRBV13
CDR3 DNA: TGTGCCAGCAGCGGTGGGATTTCCTACGAGCAGTACTTC
CDR3 protein: CASSGGISYEQYF

D gene: .
J gene: TRBJ2-1
clone size: few
V gene: TRBV15
CDR3 DNA: TGTGCCACCAGCAGAGATAACAGCTACTCCTACAATGAGCAGTTCTTC
CDR3 protein: CATSRDNSYSYNEQFF

D gene: .
J gene: TRBJ2-1
clone size: many
V gene: TRBV7-9
CDR3 DNA: TGTGCCAGCAGCTTGAGGGCCAATGAGCAGTTCTTC
CDR3 protein: CASSLRANEQFF

D gene: TRBD2
J gene: TRBJ2-5
clone size: once
V gene: TRBV10-3
CDR3 DNA: TGTGCCATCAGTCAGGTGTTGGCGGGAGGAGAGACCCAGTACTTC
CDR3 protein: CAISQVLAGGETQYF

D gene: .
J gene: TRBJ2-7
clone size: few
V gene: TRBV18
CDR3 DNA: TGTGCCAGCTCACCAAGGCAAAACTCCTACGAGCAGTACTTC
CDR3 protein: CASSPRQNSYEQYF

D gene: .
J gene: TRBJ2-1
clone size: .
V gene: TRBV5-1
CDR3 DNA: TGCGCCAGCAGCTTGGCTAGGGCCGACAATGAGCAGTTCTTC
CDR3 protein: CASSLARADNEQFF

D gene: .
J gene: TRBJ1-2
clone size: .
V gene: TRBV2
CDR3 DNA: TGTGCCAGCAGTGAAGCGAAACTCAACGGCTACACCTTC
CDR3 protein: CASSEAKLNGYTF

D gene: .
J gene: TRBJ1-1
clone size: few
V gene: TRBV6-5
CDR3 DNA: TGTGCCAGCAGTTACTCGAACAGGCCGGGCACTGAAGCTTTCTTT
CDR3 protein: CASSYSNRPGTEAFF

D gene: .
J gene: TRBJ2-2
clone size: few
V gene: TRBV6-5
CDR3 DNA: TGTGCCAGCAGTTACTCGAAGGGCGCCTCGCTGTTTTTT
CDR3 protein: CASSYSKGASLFF

D gene: .
J gene: TRBJ1-5
clone size: .
V gene: TRBV12-3/TRBV12-4
CDR3 DNA: TGTGCCAGCAGTACGGGCAGAGGCAATCAGCCCCAGCATTTT
CDR3 protein: CASSTGRGNQPQHF

D gene: .
J gene: TRBJ2-5
clone size: many
V gene: TRBV20-1
CDR3 DNA: TGCAGTGCTTTACTCGCCGATGAGACCCAGTACTTC
CDR3 protein: CSALLADETQYF

D gene: .
J gene: TRBJ2-7
clone size: .
V gene: TRBV5-5
CDR3 DNA: TGTGCCGCCGGAAACTCCTACGAGCAGTACTTC
CDR3 protein: CAAGNSYEQYF

D gene: .
J gene: TRBJ2-2
clone size: .
V gene: TRBV6-5
CDR3 DNA: TGTGCCAGCAGTTACGTGATCACCGGGGAGCTGTTTTTT
CDR3 protein: CASSYVITGELFF

D gene: .
J gene: TRBJ2-1
clone size: few
V gene: TRBV12-3/TRBV12-4
CDR3 DNA: TGTGCCAGCAGGACGCTTACTGGTGAGCAGTTCTTC
CDR3 protein: CASRTLTGEQFF

D gene: .
J gene: TRBJ2-3
clone size: few
V gene: TRBV5-6
CDR3 DNA: TGTGCCAGCAGCTCCTTAGGGGTTTTCACAGATACGCAGTATTTT
CDR3 protein: CASSSLGVFTDTQYF

D gene: TRBD2
J gene: TRBJ2-6
clone size: few
V gene: TRBV11-2
CDR3 DNA: TGTGCCAGCAGCTTAGGATCTAGCGGGACTGGGGCCAACGTCCTGACTTTC
CDR3 protein: CASSLGSSGTGANVLTF

D gene: .
J gene: TRBJ2-1
clone size: many
V gene: TRBV5-1
CDR3 DNA: TGCGCCAGCAGCTTGCTGTTCAGGGGCTCCTACAATGAGCAGTTCTTC
CDR3 protein: CASSLLFRGSYNEQFF

D gene: .
J gene: TRBJ2-3
clone size: .
V gene: TRBV29-1
CDR3 DNA: TGCAGCGTGGCCGCGGACAGCACAGATACGCAGTATTTT
CDR3 protein: CSVAADSTDTQYF

D gene: .
J gene: TRBJ2-1
clone size: many
V gene: TRBV12-3/TRBV12-4
CDR3 DNA: TGTGCCAGCAGTTTGCACCTTGGGCAGTTCTTC
CDR3 protein: CASSLHLGQFF

D gene: TRBD1
J gene: TRBJ2-1
clone size: .
V gene: TRBV12-3/TRBV12-4
CDR3 DNA: TGTGCCAGCAGTTTAGTTCCGGACAGGGGCCATTACTACAATGAGCAGTTCTTC
CDR3 protein: CASSLVPDRGHYYNEQFF

D gene: .
J gene: TRBJ1-2
clone size: few
V gene: TRBV12-3/TRBV12-4
CDR3 DNA: TGTGCCAGCAGCGGGCTCTATGGCTACACCTTC
CDR3 protein: CASSGLYGYTF

D gene: TRBD1
J gene: TRBJ2-1
clone size: many
V gene: TRBV24-1
CDR3 DNA: TGTGCCACCAGTGACCCTCTACAGGGGAGCTCCTACAATGAGCAGTTCTTC
CDR3 protein: CATSDPLQGSSYNEQFF

D gene: .
J gene: TRBJ2-7
clone size: .
V gene: TRBV6-1
CDR3 DNA: TGTGCCAGCCTACCGACTCCCGCGGCCCACGAGCAGTACTTC
CDR3 protein: CASLPTPAAHEQYF

D gene: .
J gene: TRBJ2-2
clone size: few
V gene: TRBV9
CDR3 DNA: TGTGCCAGCAGCGTAGGTCTTATACACCGACCCGGGGAGCTGTTTTTT
CDR3 protein: CASSVGLIHRPGELFF

D gene: TRBD1
J gene: TRBJ1-1
clone size: few
V gene: TRBV29-1
CDR3 DNA: TGCAGCGTGGCGGACAGGGGGGCCACTGAAGCTTTCTTT
CDR3 protein: CSVADRGATEAFF

D gene: .
J gene: TRBJ2-7
clone size: few
V gene: TRBV29-1
CDR3 DNA: TGCAGCGTTGTTAGTAGGAGCCGCAACGAGCAGTACTTC
CDR3 protein: CSVVSRSRNEQYF

D gene: .
J gene: TRBJ2-3
clone size: .
V gene: TRBV12-3/TRBV12-4
CDR3 DNA: TGTGCCAGCAGCGCTTCCCCACAGGATACGCAGTATTTT
CDR3 protein: CASSASPQDTQYF

D gene: TRBD2
J gene: TRBJ2-5
clone size: few
V gene: TRBV19
CDR3 DNA: TGTGCCAGTACCGGGAGGGCCCTGGAGACCCAGTACTTC
CDR3 protein: CASTGRALETQYF

D gene: TRBD2
J gene: TRBJ2-3
clone size: .
V gene: TRBV5-1
CDR3 DNA: TGCGCCAGCAGCCCGCGGGACTACCGCACAGATACGCAGTATTTT
CDR3 protein: CASSPRDYRTDTQYF

D gene: .
J gene: TRBJ2-1
clone size: few
V gene: TRBV7-8
CDR3 DNA: TGTGCCAGCAGCTTAGGACCGGGACTTTACAATGAGCAGTTCTTC
CDR3 protein: CASSLGPGLYNEQFF

D gene: TRBD2
J gene: TRBJ2-3
clone size: few
V gene: TRBV3-1
CDR3 DNA: TGTGCCAGCAGCCGAAGACTAGCGGTCACAGATACGCAGTATTTT
CDR3 protein: CASSRRLAVTDTQYF

D gene: .
J gene: TRBJ2-6
clone size: .
V gene: TRBV5-1
CDR3 DNA: TGCGCCAGCAGCTTACTCCAAACAGGCAAACCTTTCTCTGGGGCCAACGTCCTGACTTTC
CDR3 protein: CASSLLQTGKPFSGANVLTF